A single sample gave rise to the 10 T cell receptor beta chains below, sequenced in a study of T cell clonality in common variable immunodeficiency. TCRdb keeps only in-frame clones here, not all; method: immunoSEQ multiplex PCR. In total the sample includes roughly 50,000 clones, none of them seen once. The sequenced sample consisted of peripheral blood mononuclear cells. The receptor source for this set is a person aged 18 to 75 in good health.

This CDR3 is CASSLEPPGSPLFF. Incomplete CDR3 DNA: TGTGCCAGCAGCTTAGAGCCCCCAGGCTCACCG. The chain combines TRBV7-9 with TRBJ2-2; D is undetermined. Sequencing ends 3 residues short of the CDR3 end; the germline J gene provides the rest. This CDR3 is built from 14 residues. The germline V gene has CDR1 SEHNR and CDR2 FQNEAQ (reference sequence).

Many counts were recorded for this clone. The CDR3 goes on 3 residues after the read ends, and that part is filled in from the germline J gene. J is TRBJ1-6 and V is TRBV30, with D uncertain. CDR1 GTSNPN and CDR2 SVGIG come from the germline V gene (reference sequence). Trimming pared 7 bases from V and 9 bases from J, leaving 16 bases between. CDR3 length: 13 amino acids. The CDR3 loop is CAFDWKNGSPLHF. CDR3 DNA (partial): TGTGCCTTTGACTGGAAGAACGGTTCACCC.

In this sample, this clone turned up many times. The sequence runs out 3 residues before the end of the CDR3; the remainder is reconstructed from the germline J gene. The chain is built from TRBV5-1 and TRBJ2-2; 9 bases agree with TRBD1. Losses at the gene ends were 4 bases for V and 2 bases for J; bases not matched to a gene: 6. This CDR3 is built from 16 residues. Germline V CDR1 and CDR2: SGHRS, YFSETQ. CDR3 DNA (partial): TGCGCCAGCAGCATACCCACAGGGGGCAACACCGGGGAG. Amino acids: CASSIPTGGNTGE. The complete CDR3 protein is CASSIPTGGNTGELFF.

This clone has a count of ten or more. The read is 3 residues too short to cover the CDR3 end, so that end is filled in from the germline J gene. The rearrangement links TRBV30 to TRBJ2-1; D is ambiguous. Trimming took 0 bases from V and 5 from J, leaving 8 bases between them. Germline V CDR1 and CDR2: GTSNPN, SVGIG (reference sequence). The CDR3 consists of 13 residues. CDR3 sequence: CAWSVLANNEQFF. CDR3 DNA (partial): TGTGCCTGGAGTGTCTTGGCCAACAATGAG.

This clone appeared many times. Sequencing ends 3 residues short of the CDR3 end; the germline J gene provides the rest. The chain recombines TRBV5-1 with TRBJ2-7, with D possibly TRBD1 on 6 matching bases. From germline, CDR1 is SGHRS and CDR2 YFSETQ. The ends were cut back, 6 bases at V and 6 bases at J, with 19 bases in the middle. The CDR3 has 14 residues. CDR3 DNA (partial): TGCGCCAGCAACTCCTGGGCAGGGGCCAGCGAG. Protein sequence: CASNSWAGASE. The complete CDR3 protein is CASNSWAGASEQYF.

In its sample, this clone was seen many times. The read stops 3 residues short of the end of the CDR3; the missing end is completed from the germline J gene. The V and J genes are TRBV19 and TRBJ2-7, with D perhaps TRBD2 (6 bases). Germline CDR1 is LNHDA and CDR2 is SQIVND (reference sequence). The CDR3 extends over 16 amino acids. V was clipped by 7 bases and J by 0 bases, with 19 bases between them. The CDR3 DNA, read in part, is TGTGCCAGTATCTCGGGTACAAGCGGGTACTCCTACGAG. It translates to CASISGTSGYSYE. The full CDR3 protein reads CASISGTSGYSYEQYF. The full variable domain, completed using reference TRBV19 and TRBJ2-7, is DGGITQSPKYLFRKEGQNVTLSCEQNLNHDAMYWYRQDPGQGLRLIYYSQIVNDFQKGDIAEGYSVSREKKESFPLTVTSAQKNPTAFYLCASISGTSGYSYEQYFGPGTRLTVT.

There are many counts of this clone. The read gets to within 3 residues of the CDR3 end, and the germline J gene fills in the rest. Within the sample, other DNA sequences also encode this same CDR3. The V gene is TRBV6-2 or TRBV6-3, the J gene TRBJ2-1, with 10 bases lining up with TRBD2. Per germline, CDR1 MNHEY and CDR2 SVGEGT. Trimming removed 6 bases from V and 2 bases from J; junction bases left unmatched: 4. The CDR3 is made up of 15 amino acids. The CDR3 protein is CASRRLAGAYNEQFF. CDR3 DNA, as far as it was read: TGTGCCAGCAGGAGGCTAGCGGGAGCCTACAATGAG.

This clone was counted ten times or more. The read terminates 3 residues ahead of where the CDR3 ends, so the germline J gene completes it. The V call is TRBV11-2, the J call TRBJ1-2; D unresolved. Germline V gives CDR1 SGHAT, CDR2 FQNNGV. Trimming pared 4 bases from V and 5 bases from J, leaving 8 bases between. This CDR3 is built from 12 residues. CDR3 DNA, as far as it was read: TGTGCCAGCAGCTCGCAGAGATATGGC. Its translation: CASSSQRYG. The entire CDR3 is CASSSQRYGYTF.

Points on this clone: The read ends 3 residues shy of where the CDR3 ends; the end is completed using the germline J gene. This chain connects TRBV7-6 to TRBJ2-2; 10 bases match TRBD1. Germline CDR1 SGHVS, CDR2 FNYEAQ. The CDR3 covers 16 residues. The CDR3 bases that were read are TGTGCCAGCAGCTCGCTAACCCGGGACAGGGGTTCACCG. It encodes CASSSLTRDRGSP. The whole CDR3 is CASSSLTRDRGSPLFF.

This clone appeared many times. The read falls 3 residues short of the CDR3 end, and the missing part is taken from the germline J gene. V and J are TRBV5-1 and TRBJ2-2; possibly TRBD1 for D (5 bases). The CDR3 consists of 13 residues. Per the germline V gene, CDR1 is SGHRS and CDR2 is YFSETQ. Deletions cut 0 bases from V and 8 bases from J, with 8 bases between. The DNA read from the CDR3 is TGCGCCAGCAGCTTGGTCAGGGAAGGGGAG. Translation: CASSLVREGE. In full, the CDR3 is CASSLVREGELFF.